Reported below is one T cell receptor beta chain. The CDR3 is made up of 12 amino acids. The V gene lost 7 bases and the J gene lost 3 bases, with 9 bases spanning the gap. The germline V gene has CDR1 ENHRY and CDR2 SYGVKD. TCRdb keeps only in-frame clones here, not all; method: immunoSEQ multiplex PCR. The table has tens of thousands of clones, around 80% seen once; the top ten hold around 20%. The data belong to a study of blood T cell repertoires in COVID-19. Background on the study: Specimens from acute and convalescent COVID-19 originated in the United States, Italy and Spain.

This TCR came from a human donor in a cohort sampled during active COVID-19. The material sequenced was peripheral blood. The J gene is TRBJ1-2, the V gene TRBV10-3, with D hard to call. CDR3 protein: CAINTVYYGYTF. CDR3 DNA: TGTGCCATCAACACAGTTTACTATGGCTACACCTTC.